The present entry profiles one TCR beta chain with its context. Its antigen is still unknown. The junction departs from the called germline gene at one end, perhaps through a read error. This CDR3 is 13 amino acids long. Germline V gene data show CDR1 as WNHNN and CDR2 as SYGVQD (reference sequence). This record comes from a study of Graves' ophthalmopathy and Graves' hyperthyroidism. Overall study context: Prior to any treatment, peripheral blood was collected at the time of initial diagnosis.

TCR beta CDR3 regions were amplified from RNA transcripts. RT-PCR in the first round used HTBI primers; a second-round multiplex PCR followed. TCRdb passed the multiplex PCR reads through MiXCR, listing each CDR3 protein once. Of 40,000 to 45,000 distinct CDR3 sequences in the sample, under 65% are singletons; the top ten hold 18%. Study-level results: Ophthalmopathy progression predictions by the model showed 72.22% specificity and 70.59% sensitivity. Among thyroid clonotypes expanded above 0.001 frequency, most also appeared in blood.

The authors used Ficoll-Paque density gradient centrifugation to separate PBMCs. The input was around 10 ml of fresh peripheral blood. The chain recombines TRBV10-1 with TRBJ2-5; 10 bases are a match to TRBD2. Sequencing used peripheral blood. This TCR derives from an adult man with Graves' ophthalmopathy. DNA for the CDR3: TGCGCCAGCGGTGAAAGCGGGAGGGCGACCCAGAACTTC. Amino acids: CASGESGRATQNF.